The 5 T cell receptor beta chains listed next were all sequenced from one sample in a study of blood T cell repertoires in COVID-19. The method was immunoSEQ multiplex PCR; TCRdb's version includes in-frame clones alone and lacks a portion of them. The sample contains 110,000 to 150,000 clones, roughly 77% of which appear only once. Input material: peripheral blood. The receptors originated from a man aged 55 to 70 with acute or convalescent COVID-19.

The rearrangement joins TRBV5-1 to TRBJ2-3, with TRBD1 as a possible D gene (6 bases). Germline assignment: CDR1 SGHRS and CDR2 YFSETQ. V gave up 0 bases and J gave up 6 bases, with 14 bases separating them. The CDR3 is made up of 15 amino acids. The DNA of the CDR3 is TGCGCCAGCAGCTTGGAGGGTGGGGGCCTCGATACGCAGTATTTT. Protein: CASSLEGGGLDTQYF.

This chain links TRBV5-4 with TRBJ1-2; TRBD1 aligns across 8 bases. The CDR3 is 15 amino acids. From germline, CDR1 is SGHNT and CDR2 YYREEE (reference sequence). V lost 4 bases, J lost 5 bases, and 10 bases stayed unmatched. The CDR3: CASSPDREGAYGYTF. For the CDR3, the DNA is TGTGCCAGCAGCCCGGACAGGGAGGGGGCTTATGGCTACACCTTC.

This chain uses TRBV30 with TRBJ1-5, with D maybe TRBD1 (5 bases). Trimming took 2 bases from V and 2 from J, leaving 7 bases between them. CDR1 and CDR2 from the germline V gene are GTSNPN and SVGIG (reference sequence). The CDR3 covers 13 residues. This CDR3 reads CAWSPRGNQPQHF. Here the CDR3 DNA reads TGTGCCTGGAGTCCCAGGGGCAATCAGCCCCAGCATTTT.

The chain combines TRBV5-1 with TRBJ2-3, with D possibly being TRBD1 (5 bases). Germline CDR1 and CDR2: SGHRS and YFSETQ. The CDR3 is made up of 14 amino acids. V dropped 2 bases and J dropped 1 base, with 8 bases sitting between them. The CDR3 sequence: CASSFFRGTDTQYF. CDR3 DNA sequence: TGCGCCAGCAGCTTTTTCAGGGGCACAGATACGCAGTATTTT.

V and J are TRBV28 and TRBJ2-5; D might be TRBD2 (5 bases). Germline V gene sequence: CDR1 MDHEN, CDR2 SYDVKM. V lost 2 bases and J 5 bases, leaving 12 bases between the germline ends. This CDR3 spans 14 amino acids. The CDR3 here is CASSLAVALETQYF. CDR3 DNA sequence: TGTGCCAGCAGTTTAGCGGTAGCGTTGGAGACCCAGTACTTC.